This entry concerns a single TCR beta chain. Its antigen specificity is not known. It has no much larger one-base neighbor in the sample; base qualities were not kept. Different DNA sequences within this sample yield the same CDR3. Healthy HIV-negative adults with no recently reported acute infections or vaccinations were included as donors. Only Caucasian adults living in Nashville, Tennessee, USA were represented among the donors. CD4+ T cells were enriched by magnetic negative selection, after which naive cells were positively selected on CD45RA and the negative fraction was taken as the memory subset. Blood was obtained by leukapheresis, after which PBMCs were separated by Ficoll-Histopaque density gradient centrifugation and cryopreserved in liquid nitrogen vapor phase. Analytical flow cytometry was used to check the purity and quantity of every magnetically sorted T cell population. Genomic DNA was isolated from every sorted fraction and measured by UV absorbance on a Nanodrop 2000c.

The data belong to a study of shared clonotypes between healthy human individuals (dated by TCRdb to about 2020). Describing the broader study: A few men and two women, aged 18 to 49 years, made up the cohort. Per donor, leukapheresis produced somewhere between about 0.94 and 9 billion PBMCs. Different laboratories and diverse techniques were used to prepare libraries and sequence TCR repertoires, to increase sequencing depth and limit assay-specific biases. Per donor, three plates each were used for CD4 naive and CD4 memory, two for CD8 naive, and one for CD8 memory. The study deeply sequenced blood TCR repertoires of about 5 healthy adults to estimate repertoire size and the extent of clonotype sharing between individuals.

The V end gives up 4 bases and the J end 1 base, leaving 3 bases in the junction not matched to a gene. Counted from cysteine to phenylalanine, this CDR3 has 14 amino acids. The sequence is cut down to CDR3 DNA, 42 bases in frame from base 1. CDR1 and CDR2, per the germline V gene (reference sequence), are SGHNT and YYREEE. Using the deep immunoSEQ assay, TCR CDR3 regions were amplified from genomic DNA by multiplex PCR. Extracted genomic DNA from each cell subset was distributed evenly across all wells of several immunoSEQ 96-well plates, and each plate was treated as a replicate. For sorted subsets, each replicate PCR was loaded with approximately 200 ng genomic DNA, equivalent to 30,000 or so T cell genomes. The purified libraries were quantified using a Qubit 3.0 fluorometer, sized with a Bioanalyzer 2100, and then quantified again using the KAPA Library Quantification kit. Each immunoSEQ 96-well plate was sequenced on its own single-read 150-cycle Illumina NextSeq 550 flow cell. The authors' analysis ran thus. Because the immunoSEQ output held only junctional sequences and lacked quality scores, the filtering could not match the filtering applied to full-length reads. To assign V/J genes and CDR3, sequences were annotated using PyIR, a Python wrapper for IgBLAST v1.9, with IMGT germline references. Reads with weak V/J assignments (E-value above 1e-6), missing CDR3, stop codons, out-of-frame junctions, or ambiguous translated residues were removed. V3J clonotypes were defined by identical inferred V gene, J gene, and CDR3 amino acid sequence. To compute the percentage overlap between repertoires, the number of shared unique clonotypes was divided by the size of the smaller repertoire. Repertoire richness was assessed with RTK rarefaction, the Chao1 estimator, and Recon v2.1 estimates of unobserved clonotypes. OLGA was used to compute generation probabilities for all TCRbeta clonotypes that the gDNA method yielded from a few donors. As stored in TCRdb, this immuneACCESS dataset retains in-frame rearrangements with V and J assigned. A fraction of the clones does not appear; measured against another copy, unresolved V genes explain less than half of the discrepancy, and the remainder lacks a known reason. V and J calls and clone size are those listed in that table; D and trimming were worked out from the DNA. Present in this sample are some 2,000,000 clones, more than 90% of which were seen just once. The ten largest make up approximately 0.13% of the sample.

Overall study results and their limits: Larger estimated clonotype richness was generally found for naive subsets than for memory subsets. Because the study included a small number of donors, the genetic and exposure-history diversity represented was limited. Compared with non-shared clonotypes, clonotypes shared by all four sorted-subset donors had higher generation probabilities. Based on pairwise subsampling, the degree of clonotype sharing among donors was expected to be affected by sequencing depth. Across a few donors, around 5% of naive CD4, approximately 3.5% of naive CD8, under 2.5% of memory CD4, and 0.3% to 0.45% of memory CD8 clonotypes were shared. Only blood was sampled, and tissue TCR repertoires likely differ from those in blood. Incomplete sequencing was indicated by rarefaction of sorted-subset datasets, despite the large sequencing depth.

This chain is built from TRBV5-4 and TRBJ2-5; 8 middle bases align to TRBD1. The clonotype was recovered from a man aged 18 to 29 in good health. What was sequenced was naive CD4+ T cells sorted from blood. The cell subset or site label for this specimen denotes: CD45RA+ positively selected. DNA sequence: TGTGCCAGCAGCAGAGGACAGGGCCAAGAGACCCAGTACTTC. This gives the protein CASSRGQGQETQYF.